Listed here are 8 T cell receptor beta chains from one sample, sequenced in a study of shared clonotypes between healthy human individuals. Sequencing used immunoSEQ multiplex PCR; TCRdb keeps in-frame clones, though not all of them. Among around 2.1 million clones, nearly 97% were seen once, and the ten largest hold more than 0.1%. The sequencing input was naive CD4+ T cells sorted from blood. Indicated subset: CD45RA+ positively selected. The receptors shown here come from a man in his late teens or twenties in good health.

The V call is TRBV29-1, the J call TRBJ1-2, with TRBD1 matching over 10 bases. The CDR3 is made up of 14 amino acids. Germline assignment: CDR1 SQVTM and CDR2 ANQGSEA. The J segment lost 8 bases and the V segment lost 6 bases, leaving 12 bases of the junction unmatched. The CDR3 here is CSVAYGTGVPGYTF. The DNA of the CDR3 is TGCAGCGTGGCATACGGGACAGGGGTTCCCGGCTACACCTTC.

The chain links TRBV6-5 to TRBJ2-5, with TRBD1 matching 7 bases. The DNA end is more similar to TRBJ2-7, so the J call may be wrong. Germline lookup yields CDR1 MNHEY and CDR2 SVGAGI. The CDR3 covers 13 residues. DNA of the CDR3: TGTGCCAGCAGTCGGACAGGCCACTACGAGCAGTACTTC. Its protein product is CASSRTGHYEQYF.

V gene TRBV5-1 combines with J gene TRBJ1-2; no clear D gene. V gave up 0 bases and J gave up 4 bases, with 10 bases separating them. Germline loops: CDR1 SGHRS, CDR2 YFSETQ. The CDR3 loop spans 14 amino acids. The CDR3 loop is CASSLEGGAYGYTF. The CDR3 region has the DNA TGCGCCAGCAGCTTGGAAGGTGGTGCCTATGGCTACACCTTC. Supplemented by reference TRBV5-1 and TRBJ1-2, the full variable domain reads KAGVTQTPRYLIKTRGQQVTLSCSPISGHRSVSWYQQTPGQGLQFLFEYFSETQRNKGNFPGRFSGRQFSNSRSEMNVSTLELGDSALYLCASSLEGGAYGYTFGSGTRLTVV.

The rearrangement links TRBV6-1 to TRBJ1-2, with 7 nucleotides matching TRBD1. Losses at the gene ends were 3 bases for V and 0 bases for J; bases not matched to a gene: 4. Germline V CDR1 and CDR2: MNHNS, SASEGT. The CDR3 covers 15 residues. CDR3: CASSDRTGANYGYTF. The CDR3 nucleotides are TGTGCCAGCAGTGACCGTACAGGGGCTAACTATGGCTACACCTTC.

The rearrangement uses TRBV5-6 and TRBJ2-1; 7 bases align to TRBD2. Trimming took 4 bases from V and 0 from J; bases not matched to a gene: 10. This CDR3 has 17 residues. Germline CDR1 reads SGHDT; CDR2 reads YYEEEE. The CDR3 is CASSNFRGVSSYNEQFF. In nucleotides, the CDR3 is TGTGCCAGCAGCAACTTTCGGGGGGTCTCCTCCTACAATGAGCAGTTCTTC.

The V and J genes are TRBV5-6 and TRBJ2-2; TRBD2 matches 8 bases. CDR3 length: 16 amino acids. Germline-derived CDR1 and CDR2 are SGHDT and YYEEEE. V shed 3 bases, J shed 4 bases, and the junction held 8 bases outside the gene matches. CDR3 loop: CASSSLSGRATGELFF. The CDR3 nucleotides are TGTGCCAGCAGCTCGCTGTCCGGGAGGGCCACCGGGGAGCTGTTTTTT.

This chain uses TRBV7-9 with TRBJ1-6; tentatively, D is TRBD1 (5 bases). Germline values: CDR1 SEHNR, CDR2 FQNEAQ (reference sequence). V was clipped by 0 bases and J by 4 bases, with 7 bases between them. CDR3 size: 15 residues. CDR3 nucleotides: TGTGCCAGCAGCTTAGCGACAGAATATAATTCACCCCTCCACTTT. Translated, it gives CASSLATEYNSPLHF.

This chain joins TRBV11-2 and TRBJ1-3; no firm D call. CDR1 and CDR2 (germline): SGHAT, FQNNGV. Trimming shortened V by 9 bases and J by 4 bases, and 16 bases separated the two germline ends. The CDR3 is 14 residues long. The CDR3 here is CASGDAFGGNTIYF. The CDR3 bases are TGTGCCAGTGGAGACGCGTTTGGAGGAAACACCATATATTTT.